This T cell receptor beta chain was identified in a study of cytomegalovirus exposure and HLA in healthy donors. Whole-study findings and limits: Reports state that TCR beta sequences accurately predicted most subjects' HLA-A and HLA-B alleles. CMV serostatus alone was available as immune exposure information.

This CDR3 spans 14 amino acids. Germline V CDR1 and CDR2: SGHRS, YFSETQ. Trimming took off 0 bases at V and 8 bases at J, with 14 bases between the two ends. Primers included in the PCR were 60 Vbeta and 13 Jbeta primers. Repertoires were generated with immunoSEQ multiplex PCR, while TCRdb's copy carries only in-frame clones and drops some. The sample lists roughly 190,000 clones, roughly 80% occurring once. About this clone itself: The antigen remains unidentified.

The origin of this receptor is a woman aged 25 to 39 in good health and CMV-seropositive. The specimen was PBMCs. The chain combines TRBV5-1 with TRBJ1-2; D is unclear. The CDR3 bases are TGCGCCAGCAGCTTGGGATACGCCCCGGGAGGCTACACCTTC. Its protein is CASSLGYAPGGYTF.